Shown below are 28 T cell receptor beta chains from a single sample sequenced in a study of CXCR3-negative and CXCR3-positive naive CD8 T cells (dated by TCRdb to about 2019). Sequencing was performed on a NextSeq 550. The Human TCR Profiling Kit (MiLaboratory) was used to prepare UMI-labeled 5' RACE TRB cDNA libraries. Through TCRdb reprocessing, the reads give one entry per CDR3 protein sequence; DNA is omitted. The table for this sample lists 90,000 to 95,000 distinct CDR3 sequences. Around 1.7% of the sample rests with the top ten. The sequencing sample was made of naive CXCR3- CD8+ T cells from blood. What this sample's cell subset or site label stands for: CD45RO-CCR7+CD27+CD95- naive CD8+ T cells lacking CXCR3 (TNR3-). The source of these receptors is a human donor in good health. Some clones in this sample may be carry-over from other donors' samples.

The chain's CDR3 is CASSSPRDRGRTYEQYF. This rearrangement joins TRBV5-1 to TRBJ2-7; TCRdb proposes TRBD1, but this gene call is untestable without DNA. The CDR3 runs 17 residues. Germline CDR1 is SGHRS and CDR2 is YFSETQ.

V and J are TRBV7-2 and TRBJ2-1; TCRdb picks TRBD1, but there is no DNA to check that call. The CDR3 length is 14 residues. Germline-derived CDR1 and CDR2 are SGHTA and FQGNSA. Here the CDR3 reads CASSPPDSYNEQFF.

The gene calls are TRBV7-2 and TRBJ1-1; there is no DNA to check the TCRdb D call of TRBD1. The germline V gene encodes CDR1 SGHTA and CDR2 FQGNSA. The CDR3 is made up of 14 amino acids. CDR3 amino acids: CASSLLQGDTEAFF.

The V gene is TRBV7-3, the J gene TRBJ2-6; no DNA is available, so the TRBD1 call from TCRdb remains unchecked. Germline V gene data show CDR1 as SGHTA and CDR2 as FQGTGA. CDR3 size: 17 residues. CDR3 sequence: CASSPVGQLSGANVLTF.

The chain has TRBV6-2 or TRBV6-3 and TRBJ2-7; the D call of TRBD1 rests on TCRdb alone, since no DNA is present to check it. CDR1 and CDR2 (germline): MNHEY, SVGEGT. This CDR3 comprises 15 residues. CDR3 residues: CASSYESGAAYEQYF.

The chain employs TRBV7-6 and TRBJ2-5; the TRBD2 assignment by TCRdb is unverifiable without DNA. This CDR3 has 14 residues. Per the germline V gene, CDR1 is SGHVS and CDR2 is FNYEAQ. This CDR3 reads CASSERGGQETQYF. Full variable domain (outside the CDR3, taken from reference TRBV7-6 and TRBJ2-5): GAGVSQSPRYKVTKRGQDVALRCDPISGHVSLYWYRQALGQGPEFLTYFNYEAQQDKSGLPNDRFSAERPEGSISTLTIQRTEQRDSAMYRCASSERGGQETQYFGPGTRLLVL.

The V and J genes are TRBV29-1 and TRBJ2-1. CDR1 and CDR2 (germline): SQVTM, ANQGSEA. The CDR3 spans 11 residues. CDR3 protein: CSVQGFNEQFF.

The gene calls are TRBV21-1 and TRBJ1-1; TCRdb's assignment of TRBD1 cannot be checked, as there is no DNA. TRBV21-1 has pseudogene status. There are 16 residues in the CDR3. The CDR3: CASILMAGTGNTEAFF.

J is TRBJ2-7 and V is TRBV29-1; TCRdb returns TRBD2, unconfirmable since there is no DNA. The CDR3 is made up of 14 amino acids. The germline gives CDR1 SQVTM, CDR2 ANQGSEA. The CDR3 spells CSVEGGVETYEQYF.

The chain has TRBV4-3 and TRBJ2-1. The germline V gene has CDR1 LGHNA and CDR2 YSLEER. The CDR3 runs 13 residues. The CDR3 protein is CASSQRNSNEQFF.

The CDR3 loop is CASSDSDNPTYNEQFF. The rearrangement uses TRBV25-1 and TRBJ2-1. CDR3 size: 16 residues. Germline V gives CDR1 MGHDK, CDR2 SYGVNS.

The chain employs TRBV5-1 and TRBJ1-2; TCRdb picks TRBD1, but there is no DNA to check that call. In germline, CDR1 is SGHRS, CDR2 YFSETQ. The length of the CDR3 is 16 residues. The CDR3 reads CASSLAFSGADYGYTF.

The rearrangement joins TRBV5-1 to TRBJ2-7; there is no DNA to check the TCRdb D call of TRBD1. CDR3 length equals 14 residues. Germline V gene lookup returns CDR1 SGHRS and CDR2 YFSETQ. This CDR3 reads CASSLEGARGEQYF.

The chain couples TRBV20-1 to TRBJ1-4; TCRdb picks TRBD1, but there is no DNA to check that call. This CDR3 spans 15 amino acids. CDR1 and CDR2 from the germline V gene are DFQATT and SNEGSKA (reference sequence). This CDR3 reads CSARDVGGAGEKLFF.

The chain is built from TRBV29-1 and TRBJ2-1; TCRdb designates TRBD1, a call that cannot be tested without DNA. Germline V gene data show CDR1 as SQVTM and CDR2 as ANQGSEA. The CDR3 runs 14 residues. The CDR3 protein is CSVEDKFAPSEQFF.

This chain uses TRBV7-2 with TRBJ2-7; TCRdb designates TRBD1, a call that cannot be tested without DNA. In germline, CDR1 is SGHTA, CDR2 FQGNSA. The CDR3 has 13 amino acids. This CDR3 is CASSLGQDYEQYF.

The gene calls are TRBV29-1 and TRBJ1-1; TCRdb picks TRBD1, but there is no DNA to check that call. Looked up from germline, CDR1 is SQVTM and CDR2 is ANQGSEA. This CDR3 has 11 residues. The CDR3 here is CSVGGYTEAFF.

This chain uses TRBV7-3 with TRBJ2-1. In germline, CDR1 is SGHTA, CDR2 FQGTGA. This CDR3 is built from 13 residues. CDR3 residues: CASSPNKYNEQFF.

The chain's CDR3 is CSVQGSETQYF. V gene TRBV29-1 combines with J gene TRBJ2-5; without DNA, the TCRdb call of TRBD1 cannot be checked. This CDR3 has 11 residues. CDR1 is SQVTM and CDR2 is ANQGSEA in the germline V gene.

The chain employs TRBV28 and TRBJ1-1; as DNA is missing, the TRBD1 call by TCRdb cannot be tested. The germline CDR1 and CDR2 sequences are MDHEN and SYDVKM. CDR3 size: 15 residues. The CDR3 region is CASSLTLTGGTEAFF.

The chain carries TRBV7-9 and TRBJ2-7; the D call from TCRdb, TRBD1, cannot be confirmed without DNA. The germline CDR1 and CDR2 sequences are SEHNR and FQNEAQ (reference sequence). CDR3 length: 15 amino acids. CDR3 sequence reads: CASSLVRDSSYEQYF.

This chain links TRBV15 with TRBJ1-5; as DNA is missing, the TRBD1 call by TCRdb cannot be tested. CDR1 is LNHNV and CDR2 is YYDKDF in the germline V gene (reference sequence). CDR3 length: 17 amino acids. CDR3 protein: CATSSVPGPRHNQPQHF. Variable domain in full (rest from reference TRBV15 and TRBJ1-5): DAMVIQNPRYQVTQFGKPVTLSCSQTLNHNVMYWYQQKSSQAPKLLFHYYDKDFNNEADTPDNFQSRRPNTSFCFLDIRSPGLGDTAMYLCATSSVPGPRHNQPQHFGDGTRLSIL.

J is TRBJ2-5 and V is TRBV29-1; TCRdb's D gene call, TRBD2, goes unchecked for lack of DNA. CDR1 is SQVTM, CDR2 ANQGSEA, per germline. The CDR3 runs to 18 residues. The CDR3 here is CSVEATSGGSGKAETQYF.

The CDR3 reads CASGLVPGRAFRPNEQFF. V and J are TRBV12-5 and TRBJ2-1; TCRdb lists TRBD2, though no DNA is available to test this call. CDR1 and CDR2 from the germline V gene are LGHNT and FRNRAP. CDR3 length: 18 residues. Using reference TRBV12-5 and TRBJ2-1 for the parts outside the CDR3, the full variable domain is DARVTQTPRHKVTEMGQEVTMRCQPILGHNTVFWYRQTMMQGLELLAYFRNRAPLDDSGMPKDRFSAEMPDATLATLKIQPSEPRDSAVYFCASGLVPGRAFRPNEQFFGPGTRLTVL.

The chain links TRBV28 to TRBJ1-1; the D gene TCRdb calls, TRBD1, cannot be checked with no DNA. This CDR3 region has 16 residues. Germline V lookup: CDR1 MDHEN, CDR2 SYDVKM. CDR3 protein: CASSSPWIIQGTEAFF.

The CDR3 protein is CASSGTSQETQYF. This chain joins TRBV7-9 and TRBJ2-5; the D call of TRBD2 rests on TCRdb alone, since no DNA is present to check it. The CDR3 loop spans 13 amino acids. Germline CDR1 and CDR2: SEHNR and FQNEAQ (reference sequence).

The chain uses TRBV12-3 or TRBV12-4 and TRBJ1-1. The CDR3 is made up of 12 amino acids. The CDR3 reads CASSFINTEAFF.

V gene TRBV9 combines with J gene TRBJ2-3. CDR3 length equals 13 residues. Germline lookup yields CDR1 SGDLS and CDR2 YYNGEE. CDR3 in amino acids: CASSVENSDTQYF. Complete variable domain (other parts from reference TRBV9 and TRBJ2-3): DSGVTQTPKHLITATGQRVTLRCSPRSGDLSVYWYQQSLDQGLQFLIQYYNGEERAKGNILERFSAQQFPDLHSELNLSSLELGDSALYFCASSVENSDTQYFGPGTRLTVL.